This T cell receptor beta chain was recorded in a study of vaccination and CD4 T cells after COVID-19. On this clonotype: Antigen specificity is unknown.

An Oncomine TCR Beta short-read assay was used to sequence the DNA from cultured CD4+ T cells. Genomic DNA was isolated from cultured CD4+ T cells. TCRdb itself ran the PCR reads through MiXCR, one entry per CDR3 protein. The data contain about 17,000 distinct CDR3 sequences, roughly 44% of them singletons. The germline V gene has CDR1 DFQATT and CDR2 SNEGSKA (reference sequence). V lost 2 bases and J lost 6, with 7 bases in between. The CDR3 spans 12 residues. Time point: late sampling 161 to 241 days after vaccination in three convalescent patients. Specified treatment: roughly nine-day PBMC culture with coronavirus spike peptide pools or control peptides (ViraFEST assay).

The chain has TRBV20-1 and TRBJ2-2; tentatively, D is TRBD1 or TRBD2 (5 bases each). The receptor's source is a human donor who had recovered from COVID-19. The starting material was CD4+ T cells from blood, cultured in vitro, obtained about 7 months after SARS-CoV-2 vaccination. The CDR3 nucleotides are TGCAGTGCTAGAAGAGGGGCCGGGGAGCTGTTTTTT. Translated: CSARRGAGELFF.